A few counts support the clone carrying this T cell receptor beta chain. This sample is drawn from a study of T-cell reconstitution after alpha-beta-depleted transplantation in children. Researchers prepared the TCRbeta library using unique molecular identifiers, the study reports. One entry per CDR3 protein results from TCRdb running MiXCR on the PCR reads. The table lists 600,000 to 700,000 distinct CDR3 sequences, approximately 17% of them singletons, with about 1.1% in the top ten. Trimming took 6 bases from V and 6 from J; bases not matched to a gene: 8. This CDR3 is 14 amino acids long. J is TRBJ1-5 and V is TRBV12-3 or TRBV12-4, with 7 bases identical to TRBD1. The sequence was obtained from a human donor who donated a stem cell graft to a child with acute myeloid leukemia. The specimen was PBMCs from the stem cell graft donor, collected from the stem cell graft. The CDR3 region has the DNA TGTGCCAGCAGACGGGGACAGTGGGCTCAGCCCCAGCATTTT. It is translated as CASRRGQWAQPQHF.